This TCR beta chain originates from a study of T cells in women clearing cervical HPV infection. Overall study: No precancer developed; the control's incident HPV16 infection cleared within 12 months.

The V and J ends lost 7 bases and 6 bases respectively, with 12 bases between them. Germline values: CDR1 DFQATT, CDR2 SNEGSKA (reference sequence). The length of the CDR3 is 12 residues. Generated by immunoSEQ multiplex PCR, the TCRdb table keeps only in-frame clones and is missing some. The specimen's table records over 15,000 clones. As for this clone: From the germline J gene comes the end of the CDR3, since the read stops 3 residues before it.

The material sequenced was blood buffy coat. This clonotype was sampled from a woman between 18 and 70 years old with a cervical HPV16 infection that either progressed to CIN3+ or cleared (not recorded which). V usage is TRBV20-1 and J usage is TRBJ1-4, with D possibly matching TRBD1 (5 bases). CDR3 amino acids: CSVRGAHEKLFF. The sequenced part of the CDR3 DNA is TGCAGTGTCCGCGGGGCACATGAAAAA.